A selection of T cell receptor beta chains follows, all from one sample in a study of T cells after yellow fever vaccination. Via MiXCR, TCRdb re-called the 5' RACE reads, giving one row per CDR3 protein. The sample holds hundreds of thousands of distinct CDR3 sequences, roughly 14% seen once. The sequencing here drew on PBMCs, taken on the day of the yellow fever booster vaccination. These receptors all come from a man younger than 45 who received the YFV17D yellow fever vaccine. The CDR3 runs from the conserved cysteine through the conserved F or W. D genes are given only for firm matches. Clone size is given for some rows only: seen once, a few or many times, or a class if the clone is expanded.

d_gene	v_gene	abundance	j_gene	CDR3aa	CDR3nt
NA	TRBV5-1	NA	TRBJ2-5	CASSDSVSREETQYF	TGCGCCAGCAGCGATAGCGTATCCCGTGAAGAGACCCAGTACTTC
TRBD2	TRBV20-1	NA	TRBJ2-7	CSGSSGSSEQYF	TGCAGTGGGTCTAGCGGGAGTAGTGAGCAGTACTTC
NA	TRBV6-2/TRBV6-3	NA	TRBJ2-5	CASSYSAETQYF	TGTGCCAGCAGTTACTCTGCGGAGACCCAGTACTTC
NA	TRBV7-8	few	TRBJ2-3	CASSLDYTQYF	TGTGCCAGCAGCTTAGATTATACGCAGTATTTT
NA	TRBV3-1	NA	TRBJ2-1	CASSQVPVNEQFF	TGTGCCAGCAGCCAGGTTCCCGTGAATGAGCAGTTCTTC
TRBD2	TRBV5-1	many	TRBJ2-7	CASSLGTSGRYEQYF	TGCGCCAGCAGCTTGGGGACTAGCGGGAGATACGAGCAGTACTTC
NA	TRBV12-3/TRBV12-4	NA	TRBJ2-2	CASSLGGGALGELFF	TGTGCCAGCAGTTTGGGTGGTGGGGCACTAGGGGAGCTGTTTTTT
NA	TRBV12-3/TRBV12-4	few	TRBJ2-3	CASSFYVGRGHRAQYF	TGTGCCAGCAGTTTTTATGTCGGGCGGGGTCATCGGGCGCAGTATTTT
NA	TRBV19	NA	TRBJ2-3	CASSIERFTDTQYF	TGTGCCAGTAGTATCGAGCGGTTCACAGATACGCAGTATTTT
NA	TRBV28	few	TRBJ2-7	CASSLYRGARSYEQYF	TGTGCCAGCAGTTTATATCGGGGGGCAAGATCCTACGAGCAGTACTTC
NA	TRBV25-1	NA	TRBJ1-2	CASSVGSANYGYTF	TGTGCCAGCAGTGTGGGGTCGGCTAACTATGGCTACACCTTC
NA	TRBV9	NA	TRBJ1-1	CASSVDGPTHGGTEAFF	TGTGCCAGCAGCGTAGACGGTCCCACACACGGGGGCACTGAAGCTTTCTTT
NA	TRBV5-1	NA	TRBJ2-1	CASRTTGDHNEQFF	TGCGCCAGCAGAACGACGGGAGACCACAATGAGCAGTTCTTC
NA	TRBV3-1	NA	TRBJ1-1	CASSQVERGRAFF	TGTGCCAGCAGCCAAGTGGAGCGGGGCAGAGCTTTCTTT
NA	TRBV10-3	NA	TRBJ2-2	CAIRTDTSTGELFF	TGTGCCATTAGGACAGACACTAGTACCGGGGAGCTGTTTTTT
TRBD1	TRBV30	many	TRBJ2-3	CAWAPGQGFDTQYF	TGTGCCTGGGCCCCGGGACAGGGATTTGATACGCAGTATTTT
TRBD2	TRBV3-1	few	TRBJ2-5	CASSQVAGAGETQYF	TGTGCCAGCAGCCAAGTAGCGGGAGCCGGGGAGACCCAGTACTTC
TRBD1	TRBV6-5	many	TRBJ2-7	CASSYRDRGLYEQYF	TGTGCCAGCAGTTACAGGGACAGGGGGCTTTACGAGCAGTACTTC
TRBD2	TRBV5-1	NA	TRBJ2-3	CASSRGIAGVSADTQYF	TGCGCCAGCTCCCGTGGCATCGCGGGAGTGAGCGCAGATACGCAGTATTTT
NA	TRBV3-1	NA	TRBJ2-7	CASSQEPGAWYEQYF	TGTGCCAGCAGCCAAGAACCGGGGGCGTGGTACGAGCAGTACTTC
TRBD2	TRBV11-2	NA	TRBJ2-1	CASRNQGASGRKFAYNEQFF	TGTGCCAGCAGAAACCAGGGCGCTAGCGGGAGGAAATTTGCCTACAATGAGCAGTTCTTC
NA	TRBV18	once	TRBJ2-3	CASSPPAATDTQYF	TGTGCCAGCTCACCACCGGCAGCCACAGATACGCAGTATTTT
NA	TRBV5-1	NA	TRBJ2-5	CASSPDKAFGQETQYF	TGCGCCAGCAGCCCGGACAAGGCGTTTGGCCAAGAGACCCAGTACTTC
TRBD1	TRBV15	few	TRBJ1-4	CATSRDYPGGTEKLFF	TGTGCCACCAGCAGAGATTACCCAGGGGGCACTGAAAAACTGTTTTTT
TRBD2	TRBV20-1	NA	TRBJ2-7	CSAERGDYEQYF	TGCAGTGCCGAGCGGGGAGACTACGAGCAGTACTTC
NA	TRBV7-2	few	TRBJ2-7	CASTEQATYEQYF	TGTGCCAGCACCGAACAAGCCACCTACGAGCAGTACTTC
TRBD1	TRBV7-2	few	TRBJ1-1	CASSLALRTGYTEAFF	TGTGCCAGCAGCTTAGCCTTAAGGACAGGCTACACTGAAGCTTTCTTT
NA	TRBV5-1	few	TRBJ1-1	CASSSNSNTEAFF	TGCGCCAGCAGCTCAAATTCGAACACTGAAGCTTTCTTT
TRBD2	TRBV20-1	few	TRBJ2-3	CSAEMTSADTQYF	TGCAGCGCCGAGATGACTAGCGCAGATACGCAGTATTTT
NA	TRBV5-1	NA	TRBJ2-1	CASSLFRERAYNEQFF	TGCGCCAGCAGCTTGTTCCGGGAGAGAGCCTACAATGAGCAGTTCTTC
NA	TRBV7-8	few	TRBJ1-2	CASSLSSNFGYTF	TGTGCCAGCAGCTTAAGTAGCAACTTTGGCTACACCTTC
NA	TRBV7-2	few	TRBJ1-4	CASSLVGGTNEKLFF	TGTGCCAGCAGCTTAGTAGGGGGGACTAATGAAAAACTGTTTTTT
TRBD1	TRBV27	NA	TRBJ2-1	CASSGRPGQGVDEQFF	TGTGCCAGCAGTGGCCGACCGGGACAGGGAGTCGATGAGCAGTTCTTC
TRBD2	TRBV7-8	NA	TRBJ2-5	CASSLGNLAGQKYF	TGTGCCAGCAGCTTAGGAAATCTAGCGGGGCAAAAGTACTTC
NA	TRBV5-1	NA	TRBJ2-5	CASSARGEIQYF	TGCGCCAGTAGCGCGAGGGGCGAGATCCAGTACTTC
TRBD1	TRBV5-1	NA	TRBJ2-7	CASSGTGDDQQYF	TGCGCCAGCAGCGGGACAGGGGATGACCAGCAGTACTTC
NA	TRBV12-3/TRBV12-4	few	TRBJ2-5	CASSPGKTQYF	TGTGCCAGCAGCCCTGGAAAGACCCAGTACTTC
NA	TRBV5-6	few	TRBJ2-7	CASSFRGTALSYEQYF	TGTGCCAGCAGCTTTCGCGGGACAGCCCTCTCCTACGAGCAGTACTTC
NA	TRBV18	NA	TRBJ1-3	CASSPNLDSGNTIYF	TGTGCCAGCTCACCTAATCTGGATTCTGGAAACACCATATATTTT
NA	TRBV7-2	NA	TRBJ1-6	CASSLNRNTANSPLHF	TGTGCCAGCAGCTTAAATCGGAACACCGCGAATTCACCCCTCCACTTT
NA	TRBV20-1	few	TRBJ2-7	CSAPEGSRYEQYF	TGCAGTGCCCCCGAGGGTAGCCGGTACGAGCAGTACTTC
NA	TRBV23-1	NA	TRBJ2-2	CVSRQQGRTPGSCFF	NA
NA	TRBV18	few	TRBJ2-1	CASSPGKQINEQFF	TGTGCCAGCTCACCAGGCAAACAAATCAATGAGCAGTTCTTC
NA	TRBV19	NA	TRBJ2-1	CASTLEGSKGNEQFF	TGTGCCAGTACCCTGGAAGGGAGTAAAGGGAATGAGCAGTTCTTC
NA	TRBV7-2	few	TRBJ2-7	CASSSNPGRGAYEQYF	TGTGCCAGCAGCTCAAACCCCGGCAGGGGGGCCTACGAGCAGTACTTC
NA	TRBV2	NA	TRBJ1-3	CASSGQFGNTIYF	TGTGCCAGCAGCGGACAGTTTGGAAACACCATATATTTT
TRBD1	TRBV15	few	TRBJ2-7	CATSRDLVAGGAEQYF	TGTGCCACCAGCAGAGATCTCGTCGCAGGGGGCGCCGAGCAGTACTTC
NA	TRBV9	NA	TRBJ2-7	CASSVGIGGYEQYF	TGTGCCAGCAGCGTAGGTATAGGGGGTTACGAGCAGTACTTC
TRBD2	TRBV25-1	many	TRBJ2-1	CASSGFPGLAGEGHEQFF	TGTGCCAGCAGTGGATTTCCGGGACTAGCGGGAGAGGGTCATGAGCAGTTCTTC
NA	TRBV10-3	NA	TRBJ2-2	CATRPRGDTGELFF	TGTGCCACTCGGCCTCGGGGAGACACCGGGGAGCTGTTTTTT
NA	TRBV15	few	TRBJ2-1	CATSRPTLGEQFF	TGTGCCACCAGCAGGCCGACACTAGGTGAGCAGTTCTTC
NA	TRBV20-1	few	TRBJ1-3	CSALTESGNTIYF	TGCAGTGCCTTAACAGAGTCTGGAAACACCATATATTTT